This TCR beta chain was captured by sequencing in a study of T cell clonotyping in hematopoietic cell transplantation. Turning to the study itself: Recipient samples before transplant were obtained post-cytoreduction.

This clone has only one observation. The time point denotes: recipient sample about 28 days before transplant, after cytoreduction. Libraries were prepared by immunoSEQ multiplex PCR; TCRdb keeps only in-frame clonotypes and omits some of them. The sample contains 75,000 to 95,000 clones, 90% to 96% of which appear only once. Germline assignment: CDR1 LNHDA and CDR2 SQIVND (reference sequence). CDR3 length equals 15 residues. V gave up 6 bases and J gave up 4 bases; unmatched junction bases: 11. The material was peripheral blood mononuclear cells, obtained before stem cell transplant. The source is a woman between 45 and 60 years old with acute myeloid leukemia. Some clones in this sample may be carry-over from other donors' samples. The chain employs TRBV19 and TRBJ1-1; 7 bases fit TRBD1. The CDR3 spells CASRDNRGLGTEAFF. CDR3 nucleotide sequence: TGTGCCAGTAGGGACAACAGGGGATTGGGCACTGAAGCTTTCTTT.